These 3 T cell receptor beta chains were sequenced from one sample in a study of identical twins. One entry per CDR3 protein results from TCRdb running MiXCR on the 5' RACE reads. Of around 1.7 million distinct CDR3 sequences listed, about 32% are singletons. Sequences were obtained from cord blood. These receptors all stem from a newborn girl in good health.

This chain joins TRBV10-3 and TRBJ2-1; 11 positions match TRBD2. J lost 0 bases, V lost 6 bases, and 7 bases had no gene match. The CDR3 spans 17 residues. Germline V lookup: CDR1 ENHRY, CDR2 SYGVKD. The CDR3 nucleotides read TGTGCCATCAGGGGAGGGACTAGCGGAAGCTCCTACAATGAGCAGTTCTTC. Encoded protein: CAIRGGTSGSSYNEQFF.

The rearrangement uses TRBV6-1 and TRBJ1-1; D not certain. This CDR3 spans 14 amino acids. CDR1 and CDR2 (germline): MNHNS, SASEGT. V lost 1 base, J lost 1 base, and 7 bases lay in between. The DNA for the CDR3 is TGTGCCAGCAGTGAAGGGGGAAAGAACACTGAAGCTTTCTTT. This encodes CASSEGGKNTEAFF.

Only a few counts were recorded for this clonotype. The rearrangement uses TRBV4-1 and TRBJ1-1, with D uncertain. V was pared by 4 bases and J by 2 bases, with 17 bases between. CDR3 length: 16 amino acids. Germline V gives CDR1 MGHRA, CDR2 YSYEKL. CDR3 sequence reads: CASSPRWAQTNTEAFF. The CDR3 DNA follows: TGCGCCAGCAGCCCCCGCTGGGCCCAGACTAACACTGAAGCTTTCTTT.